These 24 T cell receptor beta chains were sequenced from one sample in a study of technical replicates of blood from a few donors. Libraries were prepared by immunoSEQ multiplex PCR; TCRdb keeps only in-frame clonotypes and omits some of them. The sample carries 80,000 or so clones, approximately 94% recorded once. The sequencing input was T cells isolated from PBMCs. These receptors all stem from a human donor in good health.

This rearrangement joins TRBV19 to TRBJ1-1, with 7 bases fitting TRBD1. The CDR3 runs to 16 residues. J lost 5 bases, V lost 2 bases, and 11 bases had no gene match. Germline-derived CDR1 and CDR2 are LNHDA and SQIVND (reference sequence). For the CDR3, the DNA is TGTGCCAGTAGTATAATCTTTCAGGGGGTCGGGACTGAAGCTTTCTTT. Protein product: CASSIIFQGVGTEAFF.

This clone was seen just once. The CDR3 here is CASSEGAGSTDTQYF. The CDR3 DNA sequence: TGTGCCAGCAGCGAAGGGGCGGGAAGCACAGATACGCAGTATTTT. V gene TRBV6-4 combines with J gene TRBJ2-3, with a weak D call TRBD2 (6 bases). The CDR3 loop spans 15 amino acids. Germline V gene sequence: CDR1 MRHNA, CDR2 SNTAGT. Deletions cut 6 bases from V and 0 bases from J, with 13 bases between.

CDR3 region: CASSLAGNTEAFF. The DNA for the CDR3 is TGTGCCAGCAGCTTGGCGGGGAACACTGAAGCTTTCTTT. The chain carries TRBV5-6 and TRBJ1-1; D uncertain. This CDR3 has 13 amino acids. V dropped 0 bases and J dropped 1 base, with 4 bases sitting between them. Germline values: CDR1 SGHDT, CDR2 YYEEEE.

V gene TRBV5-6 combines with J gene TRBJ2-1, with 10 bases identical to TRBD2. The V and J ends lost 1 base and 0 bases, in that order; junction bases with no gene match: 7. CDR3 size: 18 residues. Germline-derived CDR1 and CDR2 are SGHDT and YYEEEE. The CDR3 spells CASSLPSGSPSSYNEQFF. The CDR3 DNA reads as TGTGCCAGCAGCTTGCCTAGCGGGAGCCCTAGCTCCTACAATGAGCAGTTCTTC.

The rearrangement uses TRBV5-4 and TRBJ2-1; weak D call: TRBD2 (6 bases). This CDR3 has 16 residues. Germline-derived CDR1 and CDR2 are SGHNT and YYREEE (reference sequence). Trimming shortened V by 0 bases and J by 8 bases, and 18 bases separated the two germline ends. The CDR3 bases are TGTGCCAGCAGCTTGGCTGTGGGAGGACCTCCCGATGAGCAGTTCTTC. The encoded protein is CASSLAVGGPPDEQFF.

CDR3 in DNA: TGTGCCAGCTCAGCCCCCGGCGGATTCCCCACCCATGATCCCTACGAGCAGTACTTC. This gives the protein CASSAPGGFPTHDPYEQYF. The chain joins TRBV18 to TRBJ2-7; D is undetermined. Germline CDR1 reads KGHSH; CDR2 reads LQKENI. Trimming removed 5 bases from V and 2 bases from J, with 28 bases in between. The CDR3 spans 19 residues.

The V gene is TRBV9, the J gene TRBJ2-7; D gene unclear. Deletions cut 0 bases from V and 2 bases from J, with 12 bases between. Germline V CDR1 and CDR2: SGDLS, YYNGEE. This CDR3 contains 15 residues. The CDR3 loop is CASSVESFFAYEQYF. The CDR3 DNA reads as TGTGCCAGCAGCGTAGAGAGCTTCTTCGCCTACGAGCAGTACTTC.

The CDR3 sequence is CASSFPTGGYTF. The CDR3 coding sequence is TGTGCCAGCAGCTTCCCCACAGGGGGCTACACCTTC. J is TRBJ1-2 and V is TRBV11-2; weak D call: TRBD1 (6 bases). The CDR3 loop spans 12 amino acids. Trimming cost V 3 bases and J 8 bases, with 10 bases left between them. Per germline, CDR1 SGHAT and CDR2 FQNNGV. Using reference TRBV11-2 and TRBJ1-2 for the parts outside the CDR3, the full variable domain is EAGVAQSPRYKIIEKRQSVAFWCNPISGHATLYWYQQILGQGPKLLIQFQNNGVVDDSQLPKDRFSAERLKGVDSTLKIQPAKLEDSAVYLCASSFPTGGYTFGSGTRLTVV.

The V gene is TRBV6-5, the J gene TRBJ1-6; perhaps TRBD1 as D (5 bases). Trimming removed 0 bases at V and 5 bases at J, with 11 bases between. CDR1 is MNHEY and CDR2 is SVGAGI in the germline V gene. CDR3 size: 16 residues. Here the CDR3 DNA reads TGTGCCAGCAGTTACTCAACAGGATCCAATAATTCACCCCTCCACTTT. This codes for CASSYSTGSNNSPLHF.

This clone appeared a few times. V is TRBV7-2 and J is TRBJ2-7; 7 nucleotides align to TRBD2. Trimming cost V 3 bases and J 6 bases; bases outside gene matches: 8. Germline V gene sequence: CDR1 SGHTA, CDR2 FQGNSA. The CDR3 sequence is 14 residues long. CDR3: CASSFGGRIGEQYF. The CDR3 DNA reads TGTGCCAGCAGCTTCGGCGGGAGAATTGGCGAGCAGTACTTC.

V usage is TRBV4-3 and J usage is TRBJ2-3; 9 nucleotides agree with TRBD2. Germline V gene sequence: CDR1 LGHNA, CDR2 YSLEER. Trimming took 1 base from V and 7 from J; bases not matched to a gene: 9. This CDR3 is built from 16 residues. CDR3 residues: CASSQVLLAGSNTQYF. CDR3 sequence (DNA): TGCGCCAGCAGCCAAGTCTTGCTAGCGGGGTCAAATACGCAGTATTTT.

In DNA, the CDR3 is TGTGCCATCAGTGCCAGGGCCTACGAGCAGTACTTC. Amino acids: CAISARAYEQYF. This chain uses TRBV10-3 with TRBJ2-7, with D maybe TRBD1 (5 bases). V lost 4 bases, J lost 2 bases, and 6 bases lay in between. The CDR3 consists of 12 residues. Germline CDR1 and CDR2: ENHRY and SYGVKD.

A few counts support this clone. This chain joins TRBV6-6 and TRBJ2-7; the D gene is possibly TRBD2 (6 bases). Trimming stripped 7 bases from V and 7 bases from J, with 14 bases between. Germline V CDR1 and CDR2: MNHNY, SVGAGI (reference sequence). CDR3 size: 12 residues. The CDR3 region has the DNA TGTGCCAGCACCAGCATCGGGGGAGAGCAGTACTTC. This codes for CASTSIGGEQYF.

Only one count was recorded for this clone. This chain connects TRBV4-1 to TRBJ2-3, with TRBD2 identical over 11 bases. CDR1 and CDR2 from the germline V gene are MGHRA and YSYEKL. This CDR3 is built from 15 residues. Germline trimming cut 5 bases from V and 6 bases from J; bases unmatched to any gene: 7. The CDR3 region has the DNA TGCGCCAGCAGCTCTCAACGACTAGCGGGGGATACGCAGTATTTT. Translated: CASSSQRLAGDTQYF.

V gene TRBV6-5 combines with J gene TRBJ1-1; D unresolved. CDR1 and CDR2 (germline): MNHEY, SVGAGI. CDR3 length: 12 amino acids. V lost 8 bases and J 9 bases, leaving 16 bases between the germline ends. The CDR3, as DNA: TGTGCCAGCGGGGAGGCTCAGTTAAAAGCTTTCTTT. It specifies CASGEAQLKAFF.

This clone was observed once. This chain links TRBV28 with TRBJ1-2, with TRBD1 matching over 8 bases. Germline-derived CDR1 and CDR2 are MDHEN and SYDVKM. J lost 8 bases, V lost 2 bases, and 13 bases had no gene match. The CDR3 extends over 16 amino acids. The CDR3 nucleotides are TGTGCCAGCAGTTTAGAACTCGGACAGGGACTTTGGGGCTACACCTTC. It encodes CASSLELGQGLWGYTF.

This rearrangement joins TRBV5-1 to TRBJ2-1; 7 bases are shared with TRBD2. Germline values: CDR1 SGHRS, CDR2 YFSETQ. The CDR3 runs 13 residues. The V segment lost 7 bases and the J segment 7 bases; nucleotides outside the gene matches: 8. Here the CDR3 reads CASSLTGGNEQFF. The CDR3 bases are TGCGCCAGCTCCCTAACCGGGGGGAATGAGCAGTTCTTC.

This sequence joins TRBV7-9 and TRBJ2-7; 7 positions match TRBD1. This CDR3 has 17 amino acids. The V segment lost 5 bases and the J segment 0 bases; nucleotides outside the gene matches: 13. Per germline, CDR1 SEHNR and CDR2 FQNEAQ (reference sequence). CDR3 residues: CASSPPRQGPISYEQYF. DNA of the CDR3: TGTGCCAGCAGCCCCCCCAGACAGGGTCCTATCTCCTACGAGCAGTACTTC.

This chain uses TRBV14 with TRBJ1-2; D gene ambiguous. The germline V gene encodes CDR1 SGHDN and CDR2 FVKESK. V was pared by 8 bases and J by 4 bases, with 14 bases between. The CDR3 has 13 residues. CDR3 region: CASSQPAGYGYTF. The CDR3 nucleotides read TGTGCCAGCTCCCAGCCTGCAGGCTATGGCTACACCTTC.

J is TRBJ2-7 and V is TRBV7-2, with 7 bases lining up with TRBD1. The ends lost 1 base at V and 3 bases at J; junction bases unmatched: 3. Germline CDR1 SGHTA, CDR2 FQGNSA. The CDR3 consists of 14 residues. This CDR3 reads CASSLEAGGYEQYF. In nucleotides, the CDR3 is TGTGCCAGCAGCTTAGAGGCAGGGGGCTACGAGCAGTACTTC.

The gene calls are TRBV2 and TRBJ2-7; D possibly corresponds to TRBD1 (5 bases). V was cut by 6 bases and J by 0 bases, with 6 bases left in between. The germline CDR1 and CDR2 sequences are SNHLY and FYNNEI. The CDR3 contains 12 residues. CDR3 in amino acids: CASRDNSYEQYF. The CDR3 nucleotides read TGTGCCAGCAGGGACAACTCCTACGAGCAGTACTTC. Variable domain in full (rest from reference TRBV2 and TRBJ2-7): EPEVTQTPSHQVTQMGQEVILRCVPISNHLYFYWYRQILGQKVEFLVSFYNNEISEKSEIFDDQFSVERPDGSNFTLKIRSTKLEDSAMYFCASRDNSYEQYFGPGTRLTVT.

The chain carries TRBV7-3 and TRBJ1-1, with 12 bases matching TRBD1. Germline loops: CDR1 SGHTA, CDR2 FQGTGA. The CDR3 consists of 16 residues. The V and J ends lost 4 bases and 2 bases, in that order; junction bases with no gene match: 5. The DNA for the CDR3 is TGTGCCAGCAGCTCGGGACAGGGGGCAATTAACACTGAAGCTTTCTTT. This gives the protein CASSSGQGAINTEAFF.

The chain couples TRBV4-1 to TRBJ1-2; D might be TRBD1 (6 bases). Deletions cut 3 bases from V and 5 bases from J, with 13 bases between. CDR3 length: 14 amino acids. Germline assignment: CDR1 MGHRA and CDR2 YSYEKL. In nucleotides, the CDR3 is TGCGCCAGCAGCCAGGGAACAGGGCTTTATGGCTACACCTTC. Residues: CASSQGTGLYGYTF.

This chain uses TRBV5-4 with TRBJ2-1; 9 positions match TRBD2. The CDR3 loop spans 15 amino acids. Germline values: CDR1 SGHNT, CDR2 YYREEE (reference sequence). V shed 4 bases and J 9 bases; nucleotides not matched to a gene: 11. CDR3 bases: TGTGCCAGCAGCCCCGGGACTAGCTCCCTCGCTGAGCAGTTCTTC. This translates into CASSPGTSSLAEQFF.